Sequencing of this TCR beta chain was carried out in a study of TIL therapy for anti-PD-1-resistant metastatic lung cancer (dated by TCRdb to the early 2020s). Study-wide context: Before any PD-1/PD-L1 blockade was given, tumors were harvested, nivolumab was then administered, and patients who progressed went on to receive lymphodepletion, an infusion of expanded TIL, and IL-2. Clonotypes were tracked across tumor, expanded TIL product and serial blood samples by T cell receptor beta sequencing of tumor and peripheral blood. Most of the cohort had lung adenocarcinoma, a handful of tumors were EGFR-mutant and two were ALK-rearranged, and half of the patients were current or former smokers. Enrolled patients had a median age of around 50 years (range 38-75) and a median tumor PD-L1 proportion score of approximately 6.6%. A median non-synonymous tumor mutation burden of more than 1.2 mutations per megabase was determined across the cohort by whole-exome sequencing.

Results and caveats for the whole study, not just this receptor: Generalizability was limited because the cohort was highly selected, with more treatment-naive, never-smoker and oncogene-addicted patients included than is typical. The study protocol defined all tumor marker inferences as exploratory. The baseline peripheral repertoire was partially replaced by infused TIL clonotypes, which then decayed over months, and persistence showed no apparent association with response.

Using bias-controlled multiplex PCR with the immunoSEQ v3 hsTCRB kit, the TCR beta CDR3 regions were amplified from genomic DNA. TCR libraries were sequenced on an Illumina NextSeq 500 to roughly 2 million read pairs for survey level or roughly 4.5-6 million for deep level. On the authors' methods: Clonality was reported by immunoSEQ Analyzer software, which also assigned V, D and J genes and filtered out non-productive sequences. Repertoires of infused TIL and blood were compared using productive Simpson clonality and the Morisita overlap index of productive TRB rearrangements. For each clone in blood, the absolute clonotype count was estimated by multiplying the lymphocyte count by the CD3+ fraction and by the clone's productive frequency. The clones in this table, taken by TCRdb from immuneACCESS, are in-frame only. Not every clone is retained; where verified, under half of the shortfall comes from an unresolved V gene, and the cause of the rest is unknown. V, J and clone size are those of that table, while D and trimming were read from the DNA. The sample yields approximately 47,000 clones; approximately 86% were counted once. The ten largest account for 4.5% to 6% of the sample.

Taken with the paper, the label for time point translates to: pre-treatment sample, taken before nivolumab and TIL therapy. Adults with stage 4 NSCLC were enrolled in a dual-center phase I trial from 2017 to early 2020. Samples were obtained from a single-arm, open-label phase I trial in which tumor-infiltrating lymphocyte therapy with nivolumab was evaluated in advanced non-small cell lung cancer. Blood mononuclear cells from EDTA tubes were isolated by Ficoll gradient, snap-frozen as pellets, and DNA was extracted with a Qiagen mini-prep kit. Worth noting for this clone: The clone's antigen remains unknown. Base qualities are not recorded, but no much larger clone differs from it by a single base.

CDR1 and CDR2, per the germline V gene (reference sequence), are LNHNV and YYDKDF. The CDR3 numbers 15 residues from cysteine through phenylalanine. Solely the CDR3 DNA is kept, with 45 bases framed from the first base. V was cut back by 1 base and J by 0 bases, leaving a gap of 7 bases between them. The sequence is built from TRBV15 and TRBJ1-5, with no D gene named confidently. The clonotype was recovered from a person aged 25 to 80 with non-small cell lung cancer. The sequencing here drew on blood, taken at baseline. The DNA sequence reads TGTGCCACCAGCAGAGGCCAAATTAGCAATCAGCCCCAGCATTTT. Translated, it gives CATSRGQISNQPQHF.